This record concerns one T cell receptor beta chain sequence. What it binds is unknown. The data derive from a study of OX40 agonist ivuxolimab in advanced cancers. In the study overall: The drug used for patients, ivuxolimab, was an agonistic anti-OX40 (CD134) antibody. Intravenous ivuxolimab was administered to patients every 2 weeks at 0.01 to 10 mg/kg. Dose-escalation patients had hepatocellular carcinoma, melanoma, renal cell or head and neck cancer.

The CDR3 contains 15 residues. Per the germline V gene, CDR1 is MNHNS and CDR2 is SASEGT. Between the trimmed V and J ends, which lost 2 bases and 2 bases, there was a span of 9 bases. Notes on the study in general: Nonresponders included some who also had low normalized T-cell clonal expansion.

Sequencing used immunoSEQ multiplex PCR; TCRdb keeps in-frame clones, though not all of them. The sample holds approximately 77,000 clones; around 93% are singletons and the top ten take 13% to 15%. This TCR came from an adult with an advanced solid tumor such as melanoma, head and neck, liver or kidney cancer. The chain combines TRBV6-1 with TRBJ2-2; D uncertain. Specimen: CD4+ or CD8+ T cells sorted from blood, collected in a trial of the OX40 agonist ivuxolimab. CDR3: CASSELDYNTGELFF. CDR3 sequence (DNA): TGTGCCAGCAGTGAACTGGATTATAACACCGGGGAGCTGTTTTTT.